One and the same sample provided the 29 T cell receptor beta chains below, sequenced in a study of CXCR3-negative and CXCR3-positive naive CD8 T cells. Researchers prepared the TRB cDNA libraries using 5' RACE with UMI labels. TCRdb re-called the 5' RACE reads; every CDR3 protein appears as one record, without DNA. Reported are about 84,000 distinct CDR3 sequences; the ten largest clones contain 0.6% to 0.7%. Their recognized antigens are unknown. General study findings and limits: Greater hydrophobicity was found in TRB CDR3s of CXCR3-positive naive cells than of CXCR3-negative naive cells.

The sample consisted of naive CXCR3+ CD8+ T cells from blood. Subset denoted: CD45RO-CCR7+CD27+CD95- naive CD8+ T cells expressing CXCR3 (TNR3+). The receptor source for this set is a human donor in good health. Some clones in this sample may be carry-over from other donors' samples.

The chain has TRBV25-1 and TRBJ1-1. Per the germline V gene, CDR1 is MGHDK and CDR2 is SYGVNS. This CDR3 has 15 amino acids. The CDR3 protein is CASSDTGRVNTEASF.

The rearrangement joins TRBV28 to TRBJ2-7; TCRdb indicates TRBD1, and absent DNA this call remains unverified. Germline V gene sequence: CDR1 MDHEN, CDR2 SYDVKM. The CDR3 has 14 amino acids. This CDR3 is CASSNRGLTYEQYF.

CDR3 sequence reads: CSVVISLGPGEPQHF. The chain combines TRBV29-1 with TRBJ1-5; TCRdb indicates TRBD1, and absent DNA this call remains unverified. This CDR3 comprises 15 residues. From germline, CDR1 is SQVTM and CDR2 ANQGSEA.

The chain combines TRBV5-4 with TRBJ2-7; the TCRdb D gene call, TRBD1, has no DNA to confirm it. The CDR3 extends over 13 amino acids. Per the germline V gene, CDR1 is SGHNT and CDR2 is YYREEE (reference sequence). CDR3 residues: CASSIGRLNEQYF.

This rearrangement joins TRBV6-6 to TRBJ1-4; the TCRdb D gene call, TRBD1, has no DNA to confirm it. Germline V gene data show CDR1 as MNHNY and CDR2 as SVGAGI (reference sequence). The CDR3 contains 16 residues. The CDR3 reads CASSYSVTDGNEKLFF.

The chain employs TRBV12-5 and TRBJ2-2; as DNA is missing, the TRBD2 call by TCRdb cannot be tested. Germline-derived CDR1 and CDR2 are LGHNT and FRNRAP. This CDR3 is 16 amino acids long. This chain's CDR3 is CASGSQTSDNTGELFF.

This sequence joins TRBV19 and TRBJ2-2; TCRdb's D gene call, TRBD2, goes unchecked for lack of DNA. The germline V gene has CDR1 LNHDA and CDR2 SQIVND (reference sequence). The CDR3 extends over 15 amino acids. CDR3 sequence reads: CASSMRREYTGELFF.

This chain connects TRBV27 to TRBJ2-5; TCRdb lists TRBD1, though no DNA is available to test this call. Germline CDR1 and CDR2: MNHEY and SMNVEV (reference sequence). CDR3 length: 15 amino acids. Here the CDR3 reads CASSLREGGQETQYF.

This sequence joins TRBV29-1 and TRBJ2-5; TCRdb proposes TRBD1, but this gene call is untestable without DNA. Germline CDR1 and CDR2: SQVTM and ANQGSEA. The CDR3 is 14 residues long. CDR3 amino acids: CSVNPRDSQETQYF.

CDR3 protein: CASSKTDGTYEQYF. The chain is built from TRBV4-1 and TRBJ2-7; TCRdb gives TRBD1 as the D gene, but with no DNA this cannot be confirmed. The CDR3 spans 14 residues. CDR1 is MGHRA and CDR2 is YSYEKL in the germline V gene.

This CDR3 reads CASSLTSGYEQYF. The rearrangement links TRBV12-3 or TRBV12-4 to TRBJ2-7; as DNA is missing, the TRBD2 call by TCRdb cannot be tested. The CDR3 extends over 13 amino acids.

CDR3: CASSATSGRRSEQFF. The V gene is TRBV9, the J gene TRBJ2-1; TCRdb's D gene call, TRBD2, goes unchecked for lack of DNA. The CDR3 runs 15 residues. In germline, CDR1 is SGDLS, CDR2 YYNGEE.

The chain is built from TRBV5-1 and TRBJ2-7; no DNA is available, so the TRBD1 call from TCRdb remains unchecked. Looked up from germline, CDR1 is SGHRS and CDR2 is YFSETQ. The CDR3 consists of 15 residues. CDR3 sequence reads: CASSYPGQVTYEQYF.

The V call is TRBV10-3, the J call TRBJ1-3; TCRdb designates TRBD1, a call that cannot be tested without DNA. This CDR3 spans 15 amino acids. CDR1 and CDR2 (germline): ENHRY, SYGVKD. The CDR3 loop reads CAISETGKRGNTIYF.

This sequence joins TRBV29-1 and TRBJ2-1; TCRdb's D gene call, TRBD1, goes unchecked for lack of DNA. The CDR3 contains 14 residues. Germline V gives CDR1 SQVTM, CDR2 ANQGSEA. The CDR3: CSVPGQGVWDEQFF.

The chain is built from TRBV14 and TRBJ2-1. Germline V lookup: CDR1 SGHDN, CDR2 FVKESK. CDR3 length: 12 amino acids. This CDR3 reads CASSHKYNEQFF. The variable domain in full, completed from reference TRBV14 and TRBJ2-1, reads EAGVTQFPSHSVIEKGQTVTLRCDPISGHDNLYWYRRVMGKEIKFLLHFVKESKQDESGMPNNRFLAERTGGTYSTLKVQPAELEDSGVYFCASSHKYNEQFFGPGTRLTVL.

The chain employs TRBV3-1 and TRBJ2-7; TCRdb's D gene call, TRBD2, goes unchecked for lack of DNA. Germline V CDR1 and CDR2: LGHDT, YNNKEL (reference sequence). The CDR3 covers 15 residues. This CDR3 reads CASSPLGGGTYEQYF.

CDR3 loop: CAISEGTGGYEQYF. This chain links TRBV10-3 with TRBJ2-7; there is no DNA to check the TCRdb D call of TRBD2. Germline CDR1 is ENHRY and CDR2 is SYGVKD. This CDR3 region has 14 residues.

The CDR3 region is CAWSYDIPITGELFF. The gene calls are TRBV30 and TRBJ2-2. The CDR3 covers 15 residues. Germline lookup yields CDR1 GTSNPN and CDR2 SVGIG (reference sequence).

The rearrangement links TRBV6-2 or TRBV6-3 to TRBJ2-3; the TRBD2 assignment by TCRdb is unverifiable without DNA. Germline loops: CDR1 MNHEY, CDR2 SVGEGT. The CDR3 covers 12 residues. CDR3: CASSYAAGGPYF.

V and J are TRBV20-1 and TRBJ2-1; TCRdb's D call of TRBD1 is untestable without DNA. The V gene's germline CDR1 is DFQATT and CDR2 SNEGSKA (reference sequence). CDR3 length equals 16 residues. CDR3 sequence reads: CSASVGGMSSYNEQFF.

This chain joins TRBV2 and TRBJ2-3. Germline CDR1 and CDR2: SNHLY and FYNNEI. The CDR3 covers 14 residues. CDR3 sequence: CASSEARGADTQYF.

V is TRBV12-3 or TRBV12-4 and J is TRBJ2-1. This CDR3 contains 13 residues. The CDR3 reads CALMLGYGPEQFF.

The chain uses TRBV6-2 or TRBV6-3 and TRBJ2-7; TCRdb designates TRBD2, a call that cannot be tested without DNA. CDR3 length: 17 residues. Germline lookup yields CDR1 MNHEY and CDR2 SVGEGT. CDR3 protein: CASRGLADLPYSYEQYF.

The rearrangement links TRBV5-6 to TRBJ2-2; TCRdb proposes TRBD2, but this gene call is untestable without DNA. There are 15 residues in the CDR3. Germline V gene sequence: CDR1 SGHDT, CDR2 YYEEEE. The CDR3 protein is CASSLVRAATGELFF.

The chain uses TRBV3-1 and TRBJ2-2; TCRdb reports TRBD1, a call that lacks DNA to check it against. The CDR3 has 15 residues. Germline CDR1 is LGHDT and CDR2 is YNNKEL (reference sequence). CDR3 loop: CASSHGQRITGELFF.

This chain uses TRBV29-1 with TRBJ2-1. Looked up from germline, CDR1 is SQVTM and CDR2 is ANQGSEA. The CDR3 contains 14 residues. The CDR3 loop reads CSVLLNSDYNEQFF.

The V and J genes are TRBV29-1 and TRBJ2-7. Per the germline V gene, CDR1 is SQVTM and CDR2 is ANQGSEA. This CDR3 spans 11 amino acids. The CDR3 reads CSVEASYEQYF.

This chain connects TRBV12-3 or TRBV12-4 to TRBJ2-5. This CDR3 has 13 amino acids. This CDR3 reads CASISEFKETQYF.